What follows is one T cell receptor (beta chain) and its context. The record originates from a study of blood T cell repertoires in COVID-19. About the study: PBMCs, B-cell-depleted T cells, or T cells provided the cDNA or gDNA that made up the material.

TCRdb's table, derived via immunoSEQ multiplex PCR, lists solely in-frame clones and lacks some. The sample holds fewer than 500,000 clones, about nine tenths seen once. This clonotype originated in a woman in her late teens or twenties who had recovered from COVID-19. The sequenced material came from PBMCs or T cells enriched from blood (not recorded which).

The CDR3 reads CASISMTGLNTEAFF. The CDR3, as DNA: TGTGCCAGCATATCCATGACAGGGCTGAACACTGAAGCTTTCTTT. The rearrangement uses TRBV27 and TRBJ1-1; 7 bases are a match to TRBD1. Germline V CDR1 and CDR2: MNHEY, SMNVEV (reference sequence). This CDR3 has 15 amino acids. The V segment lost 7 bases and the J segment 0 bases; nucleotides outside the gene matches: 8.